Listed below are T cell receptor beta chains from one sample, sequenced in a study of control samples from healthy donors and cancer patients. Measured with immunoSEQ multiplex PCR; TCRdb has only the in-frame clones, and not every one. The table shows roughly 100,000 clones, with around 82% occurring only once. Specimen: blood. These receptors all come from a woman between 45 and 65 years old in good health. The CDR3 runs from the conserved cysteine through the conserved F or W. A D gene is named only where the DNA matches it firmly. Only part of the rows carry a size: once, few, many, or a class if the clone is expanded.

DNA: TGTGCCAGTAACCTACAGGGGGAATATGGCTACACCTTC; CDR3: CASNLQGEYGYTF; J: TRBJ1-2; D: TRBD1; V: TRBV19; size: NA
DNA: TGTGCCAGCAGTTCGGGGGATCAGCCCCAGCATTTT; CDR3: CASSSGDQPQHF; J: TRBJ1-5; D: NA; V: TRBV6-2/TRBV6-3; size: NA
DNA: TGTGCCAGCAGCGTTACCGGGACCTTAGAGACCCAGTACTTC; CDR3: CASSVTGTLETQYF; J: TRBJ2-5; D: NA; V: TRBV7-6; size: NA
DNA: TGTGCCAGCAGCTCACCCGTAGGAAGGGAGACCCAGTACTTC; CDR3: CASSSPVGRETQYF; J: TRBJ2-5; D: NA; V: TRBV11-3; size: NA
DNA: TGTGCCATCAGTGAGCAGTTATGGGGGGGCAATGAGCAGTTCTTC; CDR3: CAISEQLWGGNEQFF; J: TRBJ2-1; D: TRBD2; V: TRBV10-3; size: NA
DNA: TGTGCCAGCAGCCATGGGACAGGGAAGTTCACTGAAGCTTTCTTT; CDR3: CASSHGTGKFTEAFF; J: TRBJ1-1; D: TRBD1; V: TRBV14; size: NA
DNA: TGTGCCAGCAGCTCCAATCGCGTCCCGAGCGTCGGCAATCAGCCCCAGCATTTT; CDR3: CASSSNRVPSVGNQPQHF; J: TRBJ1-5; D: NA; V: TRBV7-8; size: NA
DNA: TGTGCCAGCAGCAACTTTCCTGGGTTAAACTATGGCTACACCTTC; CDR3: CASSNFPGLNYGYTF; J: TRBJ1-2; D: NA; V: TRBV6-2/TRBV6-3; size: NA
DNA: TGTGCCAGCAGCAAGGACAGGGGTTATGGCTACACCTTC; CDR3: CASSKDRGYGYTF; J: TRBJ1-2; D: TRBD1; V: TRBV7-2; size: once
DNA: TGTGCCAGCAGCTTGTTTCGGGGCGGAAAACTGTTTTTT; CDR3: CASSLFRGGKLFF; J: TRBJ1-4; D: NA; V: TRBV5-4; size: NA